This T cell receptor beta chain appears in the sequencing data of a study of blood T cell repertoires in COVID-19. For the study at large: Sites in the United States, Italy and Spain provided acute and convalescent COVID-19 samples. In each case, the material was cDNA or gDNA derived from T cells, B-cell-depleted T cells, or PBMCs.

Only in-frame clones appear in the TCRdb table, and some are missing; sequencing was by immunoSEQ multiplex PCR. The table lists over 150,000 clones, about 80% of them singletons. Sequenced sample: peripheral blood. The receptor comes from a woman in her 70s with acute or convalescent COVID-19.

The CDR3 region has the DNA TGTGCCAGCTCACCCGACAGGGATAATGAGCAGTTCTTC. The encoded protein is CASSPDRDNEQFF. This sequence joins TRBV18 and TRBJ2-1, with 7 bases matching TRBD1. V trimming: 3 bases; J trimming: 7 bases; junction bases outside the gene matches: 3. Looked up from germline, CDR1 is KGHSH and CDR2 is LQKENI. CDR3 length equals 13 residues. Using reference TRBV18 and TRBJ2-1 for the parts outside the CDR3, the full variable domain is NAGVMQNPRHLVRRRGQEARLRCSPMKGHSHVYWYRQLPEEGLKFMVYLQKENIIDESGMPKERFSAEFPKEGPSILRIQQVVRGDSAAYFCASSPDRDNEQFFGPGTRLTVL.